The 15 T cell receptor beta chains below all came from one sample that was sequenced in a study of Ad26.COV2.S vaccination and SARS-CoV-2 variants. Using immunoSEQ multiplex PCR, the repertoire was profiled, and TCRdb retains in-frame clones only, with some absent. The profile covers more than 250,000 clones, with about 87% appearing a single time and 3% to 4% taken by the ten largest. Treatment of the sample: around 19 received Ad26.COV2.S at low or high dose, single or two shots; 5 received placebo; per-sample allocation not given. All samples were drawn on day 63, counting from the first vaccine or placebo injection. Source: peripheral blood, taken in a trial of Ad26.COV2.S vaccine versus placebo. The receptor source for this set is a person between 18 and 65 years old who received the Ad26.COV2.S COVID-19 vaccine or a placebo.

The genes are TRBV20-1 and TRBJ2-1; 8 bases align to TRBD2. The ends lost 3 bases at V and 7 bases at J; junction bases unmatched: 8. The germline gives CDR1 DFQATT, CDR2 SNEGSKA (reference sequence). CDR3 length: 14 amino acids. The CDR3 reads CSASAGGDGNEQFF. The CDR3 DNA is TGCAGTGCTAGTGCGGGGGGCGACGGGAATGAGCAGTTCTTC.

The chain links TRBV11-3 to TRBJ1-1; the D gene is possibly TRBD1 (6 bases). Germline values: CDR1 SGHNT, CDR2 YENEEA. The CDR3 extends over 13 amino acids. Trimming cost V 1 base and J 7 bases, with 10 bases left between them. The CDR3 sequence is CASSLGQGFEAFF. The CDR3 bases are TGTGCCAGCAGCTTAGGGCAGGGGTTTGAAGCTTTCTTT.

This clone was counted between two and nine times. V is TRBV6-1 and J is TRBJ1-2; weak D call: TRBD1 (5 bases). The CDR3 loop spans 12 amino acids. Trimming shortened V by 1 base and J by 7 bases, and 7 bases separated the two germline ends. Germline CDR1 is MNHNS and CDR2 is SASEGT. The CDR3 spells CASSEGTFGYTF. DNA for the CDR3: TGTGCCAGCAGTGAAGGGACATTTGGCTACACCTTC.

V and J are TRBV15 and TRBJ1-1; D gene ambiguous. Germline V lookup: CDR1 LNHNV, CDR2 YYDKDF (reference sequence). V lost 2 bases and J 4 bases, leaving 11 bases between the germline ends. The CDR3 sequence is 14 residues long. The CDR3 coding sequence is TGTGCCACCAGCAGACCAGGAGGCGCCACTGAAGCTTTCTTT. Encoded protein: CATSRPGGATEAFF.

The gene calls are TRBV9 and TRBJ2-7, with D possibly being TRBD1 (5 bases). From germline, CDR1 is SGDLS and CDR2 YYNGEE. Trimming took off 3 bases at V and 8 bases at J, with 15 bases between the two ends. There are 13 residues in the CDR3. The CDR3 loop reads CASSAQEQGQQYF. CDR3 DNA: TGTGCCAGCAGCGCGCAAGAGCAGGGCCAGCAGTACTTC.

The J gene is TRBJ2-6, the V gene TRBV5-6; D is unresolved. V lost 0 bases and J lost 4, with 8 bases in between. The CDR3 consists of 15 residues. The germline V gene has CDR1 SGHDT and CDR2 YYEEEE. This chain's CDR3 is CASSLVYPGANVLTF. The DNA for the CDR3 is TGTGCCAGCAGCTTGGTATATCCCGGGGCCAACGTCCTGACTTTC.

The chain combines TRBV11-2 with TRBJ2-1, with a tentative D call TRBD1 (5 bases). The CDR3 runs to 14 residues. Deletions cut 5 bases from V and 4 bases from J, with 12 bases between. Germline CDR1 is SGHAT and CDR2 is FQNNGV. CDR3 sequence: CASSTRQLYNEQFF. The CDR3 nucleotides read TGTGCCAGCAGCACCCGACAGCTGTACAATGAGCAGTTCTTC.

This chain uses TRBV20-1 with TRBJ1-2; the D gene is possibly TRBD1 (6 bases). Germline CDR1 and CDR2: DFQATT and SNEGSKA (reference sequence). There are 11 residues in the CDR3. The V gene lost 5 bases and the J gene lost 8 bases, with 12 bases spanning the gap. In DNA, the CDR3 is TGCAGTGCTTACAGGGTCGGGGGCTACACCTTC. Protein product: CSAYRVGGYTF.

The chain employs TRBV6-1 and TRBJ1-2; 7 positions match TRBD1. Germline CDR1 reads MNHNS; CDR2 reads SASEGT. Germline trimming cut 2 bases from V and 8 bases from J; bases unmatched to any gene: 8. The CDR3 is 14 amino acids. The CDR3 is CASSEWRQGVGYTF. CDR3 nucleotide sequence: TGTGCCAGCAGTGAATGGCGACAGGGAGTGGGCTACACCTTC.

This clone was seen only a few times. Other DNA sequences of this sample code for an identical CDR3. The chain employs TRBV7-2 and TRBJ1-5; D remains ambiguous. CDR1 and CDR2 from the germline V gene are SGHTA and FQGNSA. The CDR3 covers 13 residues. V lost 2 bases, J lost 7 bases, and 9 bases lay in between. The CDR3 protein is CASSLRGNQPQHF. Written as DNA, the CDR3 is TGTGCCAGCAGCTTAAGAGGAAACCAGCCCCAGCATTTT.

This clone was seen only once. The genes are TRBV19 and TRBJ1-2, with TRBD1 identical over 12 bases. Per the germline V gene, CDR1 is LNHDA and CDR2 is SQIVND (reference sequence). With 5 bases clipped from V and 4 bases from J, the junction kept 11 bases outside the gene matches. This CDR3 has 17 amino acids. The CDR3 DNA reads TGTGCCAGTAGTTCCGTCAGACCGGGACAGGGGGCCTATGGCTACACCTTC. Amino acid sequence: CASSSVRPGQGAYGYTF. Together with reference TRBV19 and TRBJ1-2, the CDR3 gives the full variable domain: DGGITQSPKYLFRKEGQNVTLSCEQNLNHDAMYWYRQDPGQGLRLIYYSQIVNDFQKGDIAEGYSVSREKKESFPLTVTSAQKNPTAFYLCASSSVRPGQGAYGYTFGSGTRLTVV.

This rearrangement joins TRBV27 to TRBJ1-5; D unresolved. V gave up 5 bases and J gave up 0 bases, with 11 bases separating them. This CDR3 contains 15 residues. The germline CDR1 and CDR2 sequences are MNHEY and SMNVEV (reference sequence). CDR3: CASSPGSNSNQPQHF. CDR3 in DNA: TGTGCCAGCAGTCCGGGATCTAATAGCAATCAGCCCCAGCATTTT.

The CDR3: CSARFYDGYTF. For the CDR3, the DNA is TGCAGTGCTAGATTTTACGATGGCTACACCTTC. J is TRBJ1-2 and V is TRBV20-1; the D is unclear. CDR3 length: 11 amino acids. Germline CDR1 DFQATT, CDR2 SNEGSKA (reference sequence). The V gene lost 2 bases and the J gene lost 6 bases, with 7 bases spanning the gap.

V gene TRBV19 combines with J gene TRBJ1-1, with a tentative D call TRBD1 (5 bases). Germline V gene data show CDR1 as LNHDA and CDR2 as SQIVND (reference sequence). This CDR3 has 15 amino acids. Trimming left V 4 bases short and J 0 bases short, with 12 bases between. The DNA for the CDR3 is TGTGCCAGTAGTAAGACAGACATCATGAACACTGAAGCTTTCTTT. Amino acid sequence: CASSKTDIMNTEAFF.

In nucleotides, the CDR3 is TGTGCCTGGAGTGTACAGGGGGCGAATGAGCAGTTCTTC. This sequence encodes CAWSVQGANEQFF. The genes are TRBV30 and TRBJ2-1, with 9 bases aligning to TRBD1. V dropped 0 bases and J dropped 7; count of bases not matched to a gene: 1. The CDR3 is 13 residues long. Germline CDR1 and CDR2: GTSNPN and SVGIG (reference sequence).